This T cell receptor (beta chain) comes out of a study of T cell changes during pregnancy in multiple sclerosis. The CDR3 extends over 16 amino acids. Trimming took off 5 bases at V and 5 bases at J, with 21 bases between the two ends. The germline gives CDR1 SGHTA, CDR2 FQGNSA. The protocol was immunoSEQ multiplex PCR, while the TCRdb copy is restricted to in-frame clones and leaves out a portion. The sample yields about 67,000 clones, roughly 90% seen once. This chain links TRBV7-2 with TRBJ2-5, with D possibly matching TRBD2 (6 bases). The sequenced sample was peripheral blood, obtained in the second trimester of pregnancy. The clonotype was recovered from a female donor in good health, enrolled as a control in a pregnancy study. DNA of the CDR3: TGTGCCAGCAGCCTAACTTACGCGGGGTCGGGGGAGACCCAGTACTTC. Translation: CASSLTYAGSGETQYF.